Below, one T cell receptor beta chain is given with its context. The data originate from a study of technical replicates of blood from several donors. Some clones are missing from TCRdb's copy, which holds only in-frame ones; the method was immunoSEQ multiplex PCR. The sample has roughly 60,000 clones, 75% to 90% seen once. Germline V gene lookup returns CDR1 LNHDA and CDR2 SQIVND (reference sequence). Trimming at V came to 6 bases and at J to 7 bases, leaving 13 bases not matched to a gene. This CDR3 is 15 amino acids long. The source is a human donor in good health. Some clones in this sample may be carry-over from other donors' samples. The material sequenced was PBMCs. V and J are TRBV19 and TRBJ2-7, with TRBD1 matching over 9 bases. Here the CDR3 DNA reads TGTGCCAGTAGCGAGGGACAGGGTTTACTGGGGGAGCAGTACTTC. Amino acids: CASSEGQGLLGEQYF.